This entry lists 14 T cell receptor beta chains sequenced from one sample in a study of shared clonotypes between healthy human individuals. Sequencing used immunoSEQ multiplex PCR; TCRdb keeps in-frame clones, though not all of them. This table holds over 700,000 clones, around 70% found once. The sample was memory CD4+ T cells sorted from blood. Subset defined: CD45RA-negative fraction. These receptor sequences come from a woman younger than 45 in good health.

V gene TRBV7-6 combines with J gene TRBJ2-7, with 12 positions matching TRBD2. Looked up from germline, CDR1 is SGHVS and CDR2 is FNYEAQ. The CDR3 is made up of 14 amino acids. Germline trimming cut 1 base from V and 8 bases from J; bases unmatched to any gene: 3. The CDR3 DNA sequence: TGTGCCAGCAGCTTAGGGACTAGCGGGACACAGCAGTACTTC. This gives the protein CASSLGTSGTQQYF.

V usage is TRBV5-4 and J usage is TRBJ2-7; D might be TRBD1 (5 bases). The CDR3 consists of 16 residues. The V end lost 3 bases, the J end lost 0 bases, and 16 bases lay between the germline ends. Germline assignment: CDR1 SGHNT and CDR2 YYREEE (reference sequence). CDR3: CASSWDVQALSYEQYF. The CDR3 nucleotides are TGTGCCAGCAGCTGGGATGTACAGGCTCTCTCCTACGAGCAGTACTTC.

V usage is TRBV18 and J usage is TRBJ2-7; TRBD1 matches 10 bases. V lost 0 bases to trimming and J lost 4 bases; unmatched junction nucleotides: 6. Germline lookup yields CDR1 KGHSH and CDR2 LQKENI. CDR3 length: 16 amino acids. The CDR3 loop is CASSPPIGQGGYEQYF. CDR3 sequence (DNA): TGTGCCAGCTCACCACCCATTGGACAGGGGGGGTACGAGCAGTACTTC. Based on the CDR3 plus reference TRBV18 and TRBJ2-7, the full variable domain is NAGVMQNPRHLVRRRGQEARLRCSPMKGHSHVYWYRQLPEEGLKFMVYLQKENIIDESGMPKERFSAEFPKEGPSILRIQQVVRGDSAAYFCASSPPIGQGGYEQYFGPGTRLTVT.

This chain joins TRBV5-1 and TRBJ2-3; TRBD1 is a possible D gene (6 bases). The CDR3 is made up of 14 amino acids. V was pared by 0 bases and J by 7 bases, with 12 bases between. Germline lookup yields CDR1 SGHRS and CDR2 YFSETQ. The CDR3 reads CASSLGTQGNTQYF. The CDR3 coding sequence is TGCGCCAGCAGCTTGGGAACTCAGGGGAATACGCAGTATTTT.

This clone was counted only a few times. The chain uses TRBV5-6 and TRBJ2-7; TRBD2 is a possible D gene (5 bases). The CDR3 consists of 16 residues. With 1 base removed from V and 0 bases from J, the gap between germline ends came to 14 bases. CDR1 SGHDT and CDR2 YYEEEE come from the germline V gene. This CDR3 is CASSLLGAGRSYEQYF. The CDR3 region has the DNA TGTGCCAGCAGCTTGCTGGGTGCGGGCCGCTCCTACGAGCAGTACTTC.

A single count supports this clone. The sample contains more than one DNA sequence encoding this CDR3. The rearrangement joins TRBV5-1 to TRBJ2-5; the match to TRBD2 covers 8 bases. The CDR3 is 15 residues long. Germline CDR1 reads SGHRS; CDR2 reads YFSETQ. V trimming: 1 base; J trimming: 2 bases; junction bases outside the gene matches: 4. The CDR3 here is CASSLILADQETQYF. CDR3 DNA sequence: TGCGCCAGCAGCTTGATACTAGCGGATCAAGAGACCCAGTACTTC.

As concerns this clone: Other DNA sequences in this specimen translate into the identical CDR3. CDR3 DNA sequence: TGCGCCAGCAGCTATGGAACAGAGAACACTGAAGCTTTCTTT. This encodes CASSYGTENTEAFF. J is TRBJ1-1 and V is TRBV5-1; D unresolved. The V and J ends lost 3 bases and 1 base respectively, with 10 bases between them. The CDR3 consists of 14 residues. The germline gives CDR1 SGHRS, CDR2 YFSETQ. The full variable domain, completed using reference TRBV5-1 and TRBJ1-1, is KAGVTQTPRYLIKTRGQQVTLSCSPISGHRSVSWYQQTPGQGLQFLFEYFSETQRNKGNFPGRFSGRQFSNSRSEMNVSTLELGDSALYLCASSYGTENTEAFFGQGTRLTVV.

V gene TRBV5-4 combines with J gene TRBJ1-3; D uncertain. Germline V CDR1 and CDR2: SGHNT, YYREEE (reference sequence). Trimming pared 4 bases from V and 2 bases from J, leaving 13 bases between. The CDR3 has 15 amino acids. Here the CDR3 DNA reads TGTGCCAGCAGCCCATTCGGAGCGGCTGGAAACACCATATATTTT. This translates into CASSPFGAAGNTIYF. The whole variable domain, remainder taken from reference TRBV5-4 and TRBJ1-3, is ETGVTQSPTHLIKTRGQQVTLRCSSQSGHNTVSWYQQALGQGPQFIFQYYREEENGRGNFPPRFSGLQFPNYSSELNVNALELDDSALYLCASSPFGAAGNTIYFGEGSWLTVV.

The chain combines TRBV11-1 with TRBJ2-4; TRBD2 is a possible D gene (5 bases). V gave up 1 base and J gave up 7 bases, with 11 bases separating them. The CDR3 is made up of 14 amino acids. In germline, CDR1 is SGHAT, CDR2 FQDESV (reference sequence). CDR3 in DNA: TGTGCCAGCAGCTTAGTACCTTCGGGGAACATTCAGTACTTC. Its protein is CASSLVPSGNIQYF.

This clone appeared a few times. This chain uses TRBV19 with TRBJ2-1; 11 bases agree with TRBD2. The V gene's germline CDR1 is LNHDA and CDR2 SQIVND (reference sequence). Trimming took 5 bases from V and 7 from J; bases not matched to a gene: 10. CDR3 length: 16 amino acids. The chain's CDR3 is CASSAGLAARRNEQFF. CDR3 bases: TGTGCCAGTAGTGCGGGACTAGCGGCCCGGAGGAATGAGCAGTTCTTC. Based on the CDR3 plus reference TRBV19 and TRBJ2-1, the full variable domain is DGGITQSPKYLFRKEGQNVTLSCEQNLNHDAMYWYRQDPGQGLRLIYYSQIVNDFQKGDIAEGYSVSREKKESFPLTVTSAQKNPTAFYLCASSAGLAARRNEQFFGPGTRLTVL.

CDR3 bases: TGTGCCAGCAGTTCCCCGGGGACAGGGGGCTCCTACGAGCAGTACTTC. Translation gives CASSSPGTGGSYEQYF. The chain has TRBV28 and TRBJ2-7; 11 bases line up with TRBD1. The CDR3 length is 16 residues. Germline V gene lookup returns CDR1 MDHEN and CDR2 SYDVKM. Unmatched junction bases numbered 5, after V lost 4 bases and J lost 0 bases.

CDR3 loop: CASSLPSGTDTQYF. CDR3 bases: TGTGCCAGCAGTTTACCCAGCGGCACAGATACGCAGTATTTT. J is TRBJ2-3 and V is TRBV28; D gene uncertain. CDR1 and CDR2 (germline): MDHEN, SYDVKM. This CDR3 is 14 amino acids long. V lost 2 bases and J 1 base, leaving 7 bases between the germline ends.

This chain uses TRBV27 with TRBJ2-1; TRBD1 or TRBD2 may be the D gene (5 bases each). V shed 9 bases and J shed 7 bases, with 13 bases lying between them. The germline V gene encodes CDR1 MNHEY and CDR2 SMNVEV (reference sequence). The CDR3 extends over 12 amino acids. The CDR3 bases are TGTGCCAGTAGGGGTGCGGGTAATGAGCAGTTCTTC. Protein: CASRGAGNEQFF.

This chain joins TRBV21-1 and TRBJ1-1; the table assigns TRBD1, which was not confirmed against the DNA. TRBV21-1 is annotated as a pseudogene. The CDR3 loop spans 15 amino acids. The CDR3 loop reads CASSGHGPSNTEAFF. In DNA, the CDR3 is TGTGCCAGCAGCGGACACGGACCGTCGAACACTGAAGCTTTCTTT.